The rows below give T cell receptor beta chains drawn from one sample of a study of PD-L1 blockade in urothelial cancer. The method was immunoSEQ multiplex PCR; TCRdb's version includes in-frame clones alone and lacks a portion of them. The repertoire holds 50,000 to 65,000 clones, with approximately 81% as singletons. This specimen was PBMCs, taken around atezolizumab (anti-PD-L1) treatment. The source of these receptors is a man between 65 and 85 years old with urothelial cancer. Each CDR3 is given with its conserved first and last residue. The D gene is left open where the match is weak. The size entry is marked missing in some rows and otherwise reads once, few, many or a size class.

j_gene,d_gene,abundance,v_gene,CDR3aa,CDR3nt
TRBJ1-5,.,once,TRBV29-1,CSVGADNQPQHF,TGCAGCGTTGGGGCAGACAATCAGCCCCAGCATTTT
TRBJ2-7,TRBD1,.,TRBV18,CASSAGQESGEQYF,TGTGCCAGCTCAGCAGGACAGGAGTCGGGAGAGCAGTACTTC
TRBJ2-7,.,.,TRBV2,CASRKAATTGQYF,TGTGCCAGCAGAAAAGCGGCAACTACGGGGCAGTACTTC
TRBJ2-7,.,few,TRBV28,CASSPPGQYEQYF,TGTGCCAGCAGTCCCCCCGGACAGTACGAGCAGTACTTC
TRBJ1-2,.,few,TRBV2,CASRPGTYGYTF,TGTGCCAGCAGACCGGGTACCTATGGCTACACCTTC
TRBJ1-4,.,.,TRBV25-1,CASSAQYGATNEKLFF,TGTGCCAGCAGTGCACAGTACGGTGCAACTAATGAAAAACTGTTTTTT
TRBJ2-7,.,.,TRBV2,CASSDWGLNTYEQYF,TGTGCCAGCAGTGATTGGGGACTGAACACCTACGAGCAGTACTTC
TRBJ1-2,.,.,TRBV25-1,CASSDRRGLSVGYTF,TGTGCCAGCAGTGACCGACGCGGACTCTCGGTGGGCTACACCTTC
TRBJ2-7,TRBD1,few,TRBV30,CAWEPRGSYEQYF,TGTGCCTGGGAACCCAGGGGGTCCTACGAGCAGTACTTC
TRBJ2-7,TRBD1,.,TRBV18,CASSPQQGAAYEQYF,TGTGCCAGCTCACCACAACAGGGGGCCGCCTACGAGCAGTACTTC
TRBJ2-1,.,.,TRBV30,CAWTGLGAYNEQFF,TGTGCCTGGACGGGACTCGGTGCCTACAATGAGCAGTTCTTC
TRBJ2-7,TRBD2,.,TRBV5-4,CASSLRAGVGYEQYF,TGTGCCAGCAGCTTGCGAGCGGGAGTTGGCTACGAGCAGTACTTC
TRBJ2-4,TRBD2,once,TRBV7-6,CASSPIAGEVYIQYF,TGTGCCAGCAGCCCGATAGCGGGAGAAGTTTACATTCAGTACTTC
TRBJ2-1,TRBD2,.,TRBV30,CAWNKAGRDGQFF,TGTGCCTGGAACAAAGCGGGGAGAGATGGGCAGTTCTTC
TRBJ1-1,.,.,TRBV5-8,CASSLPLNGEAFF,TGTGCCAGCAGCTTACCCTTAAATGGCGAAGCTTTCTTT
TRBJ1-2,TRBD1,.,TRBV5-4,CASSLGQGAYGYTF,TGTGCCAGCAGCCTCGGACAGGGAGCATATGGCTACACCTTC
TRBJ1-1,.,.,TRBV28,CASSPSGANTEAFF,TGTGCCAGCAGTCCGTCAGGGGCGAACACTGAAGCTTTCTTT
TRBJ1-2,TRBD1,.,TRBV10-2,CASGTGVIYGYTF,TGCGCCAGCGGAACAGGGGTGATCTATGGCTACACCTTC
TRBJ1-1,.,.,TRBV19,CASTFGGRVTEAFF,TGTGCCAGTACCTTCGGAGGGCGGGTCACTGAAGCTTTCTTT
TRBJ1-1,.,.,TRBV11-2,CASSLSENTEAFF,TGTGCCAGCAGCTTATCAGAGAACACTGAAGCTTTCTTT
TRBJ2-1,TRBD1,.,TRBV5-4,CASFTPRTGVNNEQFF,TGTGCCAGCTTTACTCCTAGGACAGGGGTAAACAATGAGCAGTTCTTC
TRBJ2-4,TRBD2,.,TRBV5-1,CASSNYPSGFLNIQYF,TGCGCCAGCAGTAACTATCCTAGCGGCTTTTTAAACATTCAGTACTTC
TRBJ2-3,TRBD2,.,TRBV14,CASSEGRAGGTQYF,TGTGCCAGCAGCGAAGGGAGAGCGGGAGGGACGCAGTATTTT
TRBJ2-3,.,.,TRBV28,CASSLWGEAAGTDTQYF,TGTGCCAGCAGTTTATGGGGGGAGGCGGCGGGCACAGATACGCAGTATTTT
TRBJ2-5,TRBD2,few,TRBV29-1,CSVEGTSGRPEETQYF,TGCAGCGTTGAAGGGACTAGCGGGAGGCCAGAAGAGACCCAGTACTTC
TRBJ1-1,.,once,TRBV14,CASSRRTGSTEAFF,TGTGCCAGCAGCCGGCGGACGGGATCGACTGAAGCTTTCTTT
TRBJ2-2,.,.,TRBV10-3,CAISEVGAIEDTGELFF,TGTGCCATCAGTGAAGTAGGGGCTATCGAAGACACCGGGGAGCTGTTTTTT
TRBJ2-5,TRBD2,few,TRBV19,CASSPAGLAGAETQYF,TGTGCCAGTAGTCCGGCGGGACTAGCGGGAGCAGAGACCCAGTACTTC
TRBJ2-6,.,.,TRBV19,CASSPFGSLDGANVLTF,TGTGCCAGTAGTCCGTTCGGGAGTCTCGATGGGGCCAACGTCCTGACTTTC
TRBJ2-1,TRBD2,.,TRBV2,CASSQKSGRAGEQFF,TGTGCCAGCAGCCAAAAAAGCGGGAGGGCCGGTGAGCAGTTCTTC
TRBJ2-3,TRBD1,.,TRBV6-1,CASSAQQGAPDTQYF,TGTGCCAGCAGTGCCCAGCAGGGGGCCCCAGATACGCAGTATTTT
TRBJ1-4,TRBD1,.,TRBV28,CASSLGTGGNEKLFF,TGTGCCAGCAGCTTAGGGACAGGGGGCAATGAAAAACTGTTTTTT
TRBJ2-7,.,.,TRBV6-5,CASSYGPTYEQYF,TGTGCCAGCAGTTACGGGCCTACCTACGAGCAGTACTTC
TRBJ1-1,.,.,TRBV6-1,CASRRVGNTEAFF,TGTGCCAGCAGGAGGGTGGGGAACACTGAAGCTTTCTTT
TRBJ2-4,.,.,TRBV2,CASRESGGNIQYF,TGTGCCAGCAGAGAATCGGGGGGCAACATTCAGTACTTC
TRBJ2-3,TRBD2,.,TRBV4-1,CASSLPSGGTDTQYF,TGCGCCAGCAGCCTCCCTAGCGGAGGGACAGATACGCAGTATTTT
TRBJ1-1,.,.,TRBV18,CASSPGRQAEAFF,TGTGCCAGCTCACCCGGTCGACAGGCCGAAGCTTTCTTT